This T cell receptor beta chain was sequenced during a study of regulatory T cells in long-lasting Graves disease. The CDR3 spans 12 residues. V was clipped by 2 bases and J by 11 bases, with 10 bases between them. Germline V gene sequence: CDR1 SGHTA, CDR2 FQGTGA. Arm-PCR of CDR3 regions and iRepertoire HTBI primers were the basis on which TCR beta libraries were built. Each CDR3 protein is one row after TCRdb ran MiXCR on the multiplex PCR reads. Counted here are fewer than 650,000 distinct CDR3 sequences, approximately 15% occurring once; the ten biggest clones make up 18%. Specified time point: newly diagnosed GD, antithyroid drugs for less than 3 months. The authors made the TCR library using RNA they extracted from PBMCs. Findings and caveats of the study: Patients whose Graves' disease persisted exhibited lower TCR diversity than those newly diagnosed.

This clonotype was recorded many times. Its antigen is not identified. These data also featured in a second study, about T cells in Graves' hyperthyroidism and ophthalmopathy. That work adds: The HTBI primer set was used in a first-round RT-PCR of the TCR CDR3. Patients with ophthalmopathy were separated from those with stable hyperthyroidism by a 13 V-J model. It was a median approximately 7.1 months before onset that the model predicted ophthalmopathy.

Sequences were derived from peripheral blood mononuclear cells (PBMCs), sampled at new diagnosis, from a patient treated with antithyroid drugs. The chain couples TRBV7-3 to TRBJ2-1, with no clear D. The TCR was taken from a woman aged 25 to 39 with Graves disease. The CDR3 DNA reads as TGTGCCAGCAGCTTAGTAGGGAAGCAGCAGTTCTTC. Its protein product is CASSLVGKQQFF.